A selection of T cell receptor beta chains follows, all from one sample in a study of memory CD8 T cells in hepatitis C reinfection. Repertoires were generated with immunoSEQ multiplex PCR, while TCRdb's copy carries only in-frame clones and drops some. The sample lists tens of thousands of clones, around nine tenths occurring once. Sequenced input: naive CD8+ T cells sorted from blood. These TCRs come from a man younger than 35 with hepatitis C virus infection. The CDR3 runs from the conserved cysteine through the conserved F or W. A D gene is named only where the DNA matches it firmly. Expanded clones get a size class; other rows say once, few or many, or leave the size out.

TRBJ2-1	TRBD1	NA	TRBV9	TGTGCCAGCAGCTTTACCGGGACAGTGACTAATGAGCAGTTCTTC	CASSFTGTVTNEQFF
TRBJ2-3	TRBD1	NA	TRBV9	TGTGCCAGCAGCGCATCCGGGACAGGGACCCCAGATACGCAGTATTTT	CASSASGTGTPDTQYF
TRBJ2-1	NA	NA	TRBV27	TGTGCCAGCAGTTTAGCTAGCATCAATGAGCAGTTCTTC	CASSLASINEQFF
TRBJ2-2	NA	NA	TRBV9	TGTGCCAGCAGCGTAGCTATGAGTACAGGTATCACCGGGGAGCTGTTTTTT	CASSVAMSTGITGELFF
TRBJ1-1	TRBD1	NA	TRBV14	TGTGCCAGCAGCCTAACAGGGGAGATGAACACTGAAGCTTTCTTT	CASSLTGEMNTEAFF
TRBJ2-7	TRBD1	NA	TRBV4-2	TGTGCCAGCAGCCAATGGACAGGGGCGGGCGACGAGCAGTACTTC	CASSQWTGAGDEQYF
TRBJ2-3	NA	NA	TRBV4-2	TGTGCCAGCAGCCAAGGGGGGCGGGAGCGGACAGATACGCAGTATTTT	CASSQGGRERTDTQYF
TRBJ2-5	NA	NA	TRBV29-1	TGCAGCGCTGGGAGAATCCAAGAGACCCAGTACTTC	CSAGRIQETQYF
TRBJ2-7	TRBD1	once	TRBV5-1	TGCGCCAGCAGCCCAGACAGGGGAGATGAGTACTTC	CASSPDRGDEYF
TRBJ1-1	TRBD1	NA	TRBV4-3	TGCGCCAGCAGCCAGACCACAGGGGGGGTTGAAGCTTTCTTT	CASSQTTGGVEAFF
TRBJ2-7	NA	NA	TRBV4-1	TGCGCCAGCAGCCAAGACTCAGGGCGGACCCGCGAGCAGTACTTC	CASSQDSGRTREQYF
TRBJ2-4	NA	NA	TRBV7-9	TGTGCCAGCGGGACACCGAACATTCAGTACTTC	CASGTPNIQYF
TRBJ2-3	NA	NA	TRBV4-1	TGCGCCAGCAGCCAAGCTGGGCACAGCACAGATACGCAGTATTTT	CASSQAGHSTDTQYF
TRBJ2-3	NA	NA	TRBV4-1	TGCGCCAGCAGCCATTCTCCCCGCGCAAGCACAGATACGCAGTATTTT	CASSHSPRASTDTQYF
TRBJ2-3	NA	NA	TRBV7-9	TGTGCCAGCAGCTTAGCCGGTTGGGATACGCAGTATTTT	CASSLAGWDTQYF
TRBJ2-1	NA	NA	TRBV18	TGTGCCAGCTCACCACAAAGCGGGAATGAGCAGTTCTTC	CASSPQSGNEQFF